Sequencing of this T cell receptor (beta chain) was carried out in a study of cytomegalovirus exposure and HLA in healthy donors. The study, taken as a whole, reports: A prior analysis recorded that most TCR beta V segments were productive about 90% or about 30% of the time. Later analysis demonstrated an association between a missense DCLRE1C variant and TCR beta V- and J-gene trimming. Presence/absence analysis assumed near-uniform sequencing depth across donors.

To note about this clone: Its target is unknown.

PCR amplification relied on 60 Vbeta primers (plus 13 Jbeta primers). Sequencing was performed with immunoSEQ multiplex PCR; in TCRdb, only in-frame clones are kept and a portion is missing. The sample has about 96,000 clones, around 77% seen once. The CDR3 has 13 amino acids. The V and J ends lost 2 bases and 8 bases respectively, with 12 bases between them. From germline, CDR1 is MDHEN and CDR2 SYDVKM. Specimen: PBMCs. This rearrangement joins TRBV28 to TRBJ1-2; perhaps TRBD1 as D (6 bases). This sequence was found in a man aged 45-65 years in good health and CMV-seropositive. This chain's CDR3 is CASSLAGAQGYTF. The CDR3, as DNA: TGTGCCAGCAGTTTAGCAGGGGCCCAGGGCTACACCTTC.